The 28 T cell receptor beta chains in this list originate from one sample, sequenced in a study of beta chain features in type 1 diabetes. TCRB transcripts that were expressed got sequenced, as all of the isolated RNA had been reverse transcribed. TCRdb's copy holds only in-frame clones and misses some; the assay was immunoSEQ multiplex PCR. The sample yields fewer than 450,000 clones, roughly 13% seen once. These receptors have no identified antigens. Notes on the study in general: A moderate, significant TCRB CDR3 shortening appeared in type 1 diabetes across four CD4+ subsets.

Sequencing used naive CD4+ T cells from blood. The origin of the receptors is a woman between 18 and 30 years old with type 1 diabetes.

The table lists this clone with a few counts. The V and J genes are TRBV9 and TRBJ2-2, with 8 nucleotides matching TRBD2. This CDR3 comprises 14 residues. CDR1 and CDR2 from the germline V gene are SGDLS and YYNGEE. V was pared by 2 bases and J by 8 bases, with 5 bases of the junction left unmatched. The CDR3 loop reads CASSVPGGPGELFF. For the CDR3, the DNA is TGTGCCAGCAGCGTCCCGGGAGGGCCTGGGGAGCTGTTTTTT.

The chain joins TRBV19 to TRBJ2-1, with D perhaps matching TRBD2 (6 bases). This CDR3 comprises 14 residues. Trimming cost V 5 bases and J 5 bases, with 13 bases left between them. Looked up from germline, CDR1 is LNHDA and CDR2 is SQIVND (reference sequence). CDR3 loop: CASSSGGGDNEQFF. The CDR3 DNA sequence: TGTGCCAGTAGTTCTGGTGGAGGGGACAATGAGCAGTTCTTC. Full variable domain (remainder filled in from reference TRBV19 and TRBJ2-1): DGGITQSPKYLFRKEGQNVTLSCEQNLNHDAMYWYRQDPGQGLRLIYYSQIVNDFQKGDIAEGYSVSREKKESFPLTVTSAQKNPTAFYLCASSSGGGDNEQFFGPGTRLTVL.

The chain joins TRBV5-1 to TRBJ2-2; a weak D match, TRBD1 (5 bases). Germline CDR1 is SGHRS and CDR2 is YFSETQ. V was pared by 4 bases and J by 0 bases, with 13 bases between. This CDR3 is built from 16 residues. The CDR3 reads CASSVDSPANTGELFF. The CDR3 bases are TGCGCCAGCAGCGTCGACAGCCCCGCGAACACCGGGGAGCTGTTTTTT.

This clone was observed a few times. Other DNA sequences in the same sample also yield this CDR3. The chain uses TRBV5-1 and TRBJ2-2; 14 bases map to TRBD2. Germline CDR1 reads SGHRS; CDR2 reads YFSETQ. This CDR3 contains 16 residues. The J segment lost 5 bases and the V segment lost 2 bases, leaving 2 bases of the junction unmatched. The chain's CDR3 is CASSFGLAGGTGELFF. In nucleotides, the CDR3 is TGCGCCAGCAGCTTTGGACTAGCGGGAGGAACCGGGGAGCTGTTTTTT.

This clone was seen a handful of times. The V gene is TRBV12-5, the J gene TRBJ2-3; D call uncertain. The V gene lost 2 bases and the J gene lost 4 bases, with 10 bases spanning the gap. The CDR3 spans 14 residues. CDR1 is LGHNT and CDR2 is FRNRAP in the germline V gene. In DNA form, the CDR3 reads TGTGCTAGTGGTTTGTTGTCCACGGCAGATACGCAGTATTTT. This codes for CASGLLSTADTQYF.

J is TRBJ2-3 and V is TRBV4-3; TRBD1 agrees at 8 bases. The V segment lost 1 base and the J segment 0 bases; nucleotides outside the gene matches: 3. The CDR3 contains 16 residues. Germline values: CDR1 LGHNA, CDR2 YSLEER. The CDR3 nucleotides read TGCGCCAGCAGCCAAGGGGGGACAGGCAGCACAGATACGCAGTATTTT. This encodes CASSQGGTGSTDTQYF.

The sample holds a few counts of this clone. The V call is TRBV28, the J call TRBJ1-2, with D possibly being TRBD1 (5 bases). Germline CDR1 and CDR2: MDHEN and SYDVKM. The CDR3 runs 16 residues. The V gene lost 4 bases and the J gene lost 3 bases, with 18 bases spanning the gap. In nucleotides, the CDR3 is TGTGCCAGCAGTTCCCTAGGACAACCTTACGACTATGGCTACACCTTC. Its protein is CASSSLGQPYDYGYTF.

The rearrangement uses TRBV28 and TRBJ2-7; D is possibly TRBD2 (5 bases). The CDR3 covers 12 residues. The germline CDR1 and CDR2 sequences are MDHEN and SYDVKM. V was shortened by 2 bases and J by 6 bases, with 8 bases between the two germline ends. The CDR3 sequence is CASSLAGVEQYF. The CDR3 coding sequence is TGTGCCAGCAGTTTAGCCGGGGTCGAGCAGTACTTC.

This clone was seen a few times. The V gene is TRBV7-3, the J gene TRBJ2-1; 7 nucleotides line up with TRBD2. Germline CDR1 reads SGHTA; CDR2 reads FQGTGA. V gave up 4 bases and J gave up 4 bases; unmatched junction bases: 10. The CDR3 sequence is 16 residues long. CDR3 DNA: TGTGCCAGCAGCTCTCTCGGAGCGGGAACTTACAATGAGCAGTTCTTC. Translated: CASSSLGAGTYNEQFF.

Concerning this clone: One junction end does not reproduce the germline sequence, and a read error may be involved. The V gene is TRBV2, the J gene TRBJ2-2, with D possibly TRBD1 on 6 matching bases. This CDR3 is 14 amino acids long. Germline V CDR1 and CDR2: SNHLY, FYNNEI. The CDR3 DNA is TGTGCCAGCACTGAACAGGGTTGGACCGGGGAGCTGTTTTTT. It yields the protein CASTEQGWTGELFF.

The rearrangement joins TRBV2 to TRBJ2-3, with 7 positions matching TRBD1. This CDR3 is built from 14 residues. Germline CDR1 and CDR2: SNHLY and FYNNEI. V was clipped by 6 bases and J by 4 bases; unmatched bases: 7. The CDR3 loop is CASRRTGVADTQYF. DNA of the CDR3: TGTGCCAGCAGGAGGACAGGAGTGGCAGATACGCAGTATTTT.

The V and J genes are TRBV9 and TRBJ2-1; the match to TRBD1 covers 9 bases. Germline-derived CDR1 and CDR2 are SGDLS and YYNGEE. The CDR3 is 21 residues long. The V and J ends lost 0 bases and 2 bases, in that order; junction bases with no gene match: 18. DNA for the CDR3: TGTGCCAGCAGCGTAGCTGCCGGACAGGGGCCACTAGCGTCAACCTACAATGAGCAGTTCTTC. Its protein product is CASSVAAGQGPLASTYNEQFF.

This clone was counted a few times. The chain links TRBV6-7 to TRBJ2-3; 8 bases align to TRBD2. TRBV6-7 is an open reading frame, and its role is uncertain. The CDR3 is 17 amino acids. J gave up 3 bases and V 2 bases, and 10 bases lay outside the gene matches. In nucleotides, the CDR3 is TGTGCCAGCAGTTACGCGCTCAAGCGGGAGCGGACAGATACGCAGTATTTT. Amino acid sequence: CASSYALKRERTDTQYF.

The chain joins TRBV11-3 to TRBJ2-1; D perhaps matches TRBD1 (6 bases). CDR1 SGHNT and CDR2 YENEEA come from the germline V gene. The V end was cut by 2 bases, the J end by 10 bases, with 12 bases between. The CDR3 has 13 amino acids. The DNA for the CDR3 is TGTGCCAGCAGCTTAACCCGGACAGCCGAGCAGTTCTTC. It yields the protein CASSLTRTAEQFF.

With regard to this clone: Other nucleotide sequences from this sample produce the same CDR3. The CDR3 loop reads CASSLAGGETQYF. Here the CDR3 DNA reads TGTGCCAGCAGCTTAGCGGGAGGGGAGACCCAGTACTTC. The chain uses TRBV7-2 and TRBJ2-5; 7 bases agree with TRBD2. V lost 0 bases to trimming and J lost 5 bases; unmatched junction nucleotides: 0. Germline V gene lookup returns CDR1 SGHTA and CDR2 FQGNSA. This CDR3 contains 13 residues.

The sample holds a few counts of this clone. The V gene is TRBV28, the J gene TRBJ2-7, with unresolved D. Germline loops: CDR1 MDHEN, CDR2 SYDVKM. The CDR3 covers 15 residues. V was trimmed by 5 bases and J by 2 bases, leaving 16 bases between them. CDR3 in DNA: TGTGCCAGCAGTCCATATCTTGGGCATACCTACGAGCAGTACTTC. Amino acids: CASSPYLGHTYEQYF.

This clone was observed a few times. J is TRBJ2-7 and V is TRBV16; D is perhaps TRBD1 (6 bases). The CDR3 has 15 amino acids. Per germline, CDR1 KGHSY and CDR2 FQNENV. V shed 4 bases and J shed 3 bases, with 16 bases lying between them. The CDR3 region is CASSPARDTHYEQYF. The DNA for the CDR3 is TGTGCCAGCAGCCCCGCCAGGGACACTCACTACGAGCAGTACTTC. Full variable domain (outside the CDR3, taken from reference TRBV16 and TRBJ2-7): GEEVAQTPKHLVRGEGQKAKLYCAPIKGHSYVFWYQQVLKNEFKFLISFQNENVFDETGMPKERFSAKCLPNSPCSLEIQATKLEDSAVYFCASSPARDTHYEQYFGPGTRLTVT.

This chain links TRBV28 with TRBJ2-3, with TRBD2 matching 10 bases. Germline loops: CDR1 MDHEN, CDR2 SYDVKM. After removal of 2 bases from V and 0 bases from J, the junction contained 2 bases not matched to a gene. The CDR3 has 16 amino acids. DNA of the CDR3: TGTGCCAGCAGTTTAGGACTAGCGGCTAGCACAGATACGCAGTATTTT. As protein: CASSLGLAASTDTQYF.

In its sample, this clone was seen a few times. V usage is TRBV30 and J usage is TRBJ1-1; possibly TRBD1 for D (5 bases). V was shortened by 2 bases and J by 4 bases, with 14 bases between the two germline ends. The CDR3 has 14 residues. Germline V lookup: CDR1 GTSNPN, CDR2 SVGIG (reference sequence). CDR3 sequence: CAWSQGASGTEAFF. The DNA of the CDR3 is TGTGCCTGGAGTCAAGGGGCCTCGGGCACTGAAGCTTTCTTT.

The chain carries TRBV4-1 and TRBJ2-3; D call uncertain. Germline CDR1 and CDR2: MGHRA and YSYEKL. CDR3 length: 12 residues. Trimming took off 4 bases at V and 5 bases at J, with 7 bases between the two ends. This chain's CDR3 is CASSRSGDTQYF. As DNA, the CDR3 is TGCGCCAGCAGCCGCTCCGGAGATACGCAGTATTTT.

This clone was recorded a few times. The chain recombines TRBV7-9 with TRBJ2-7, with a possible D match to TRBD1 (6 bases). Looked up from germline, CDR1 is SEHNR and CDR2 is FQNEAQ (reference sequence). V was shortened by 5 bases and J by 3 bases, with 20 bases between the two germline ends. The CDR3 spans 16 residues. This CDR3 is CASSGGLRVMSYEQYF. The CDR3, as DNA: TGTGCCAGCAGCGGGGGCCTCAGGGTGATGAGCTACGAGCAGTACTTC.

This rearrangement joins TRBV18 to TRBJ2-5; no definite D call. The CDR3 is 16 residues long. CDR1 is KGHSH, CDR2 LQKENI, per germline. Deletions cut 2 bases from V and 0 bases from J, with 13 bases between. This CDR3 reads CASSPTVSAYQETQYF. CDR3 sequence (DNA): TGTGCCAGCTCACCAACGGTCTCTGCGTACCAAGAGACCCAGTACTTC. The full variable domain, rest sourced from reference TRBV18 and TRBJ2-5, is NAGVMQNPRHLVRRRGQEARLRCSPMKGHSHVYWYRQLPEEGLKFMVYLQKENIIDESGMPKERFSAEFPKEGPSILRIQQVVRGDSAAYFCASSPTVSAYQETQYFGPGTRLLVL.

The chain is built from TRBV5-1 and TRBJ2-3, with 7 nucleotides matching TRBD2. Germline trimming cut 0 bases from V and 5 bases from J; bases unmatched to any gene: 12. CDR3 length: 17 residues. Germline CDR1 is SGHRS and CDR2 is YFSETQ. This CDR3 reads CASSLASGGRHRDTQYF. As DNA, the CDR3 is TGCGCCAGCAGCTTGGCCTCGGGAGGCAGGCATCGAGATACGCAGTATTTT.

The rearrangement uses TRBV4-2 and TRBJ2-1, with 7 bases matching TRBD2. The CDR3 totals 16 residues. Germline V gene data show CDR1 as LGHNA and CDR2 as YNFKEQ. V was clipped by 0 bases and J by 8 bases; unmatched bases: 10. In DNA form, the CDR3 reads TGTGCCAGCAGCCAAGAAGGTAGCGGGCGGGCCCATGAGCAGTTCTTC. Translated, it gives CASSQEGSGRAHEQFF.

In its sample, this clone was seen a few times. V and J are TRBV16 and TRBJ2-1; tentatively, D is TRBD1 (5 bases). CDR3 size: 14 residues. Germline V gene lookup returns CDR1 KGHSY and CDR2 FQNENV. Trimming removed 1 base at V and 5 bases at J, with 9 bases between. The CDR3 DNA is TGTGCCAGCAGCCAATTTGGCAGGGACAATGAGCAGTTCTTC. Amino acids: CASSQFGRDNEQFF. The entire variable domain, with the rest obtained from reference TRBV16 and TRBJ2-1, is as follows: GEEVAQTPKHLVRGEGQKAKLYCAPIKGHSYVFWYQQVLKNEFKFLISFQNENVFDETGMPKERFSAKCLPNSPCSLEIQATKLEDSAVYFCASSQFGRDNEQFFGPGTRLTVL.

This clone occurred a few times. The chain is built from TRBV27 and TRBJ2-7; 8 positions match TRBD2. CDR1 MNHEY and CDR2 SMNVEV come from the germline V gene (reference sequence). Losses at the gene ends were 11 bases for V and 7 bases for J; bases not matched to a gene: 10. The CDR3 has 12 amino acids. CDR3 region: CARLAGGGEQYV. The CDR3 nucleotides are TGTGCCCGCCTGGCGGGAGGAGGGGAGCAGTACGTC.

The CDR3 spells CASSLGNGVNTEAFF. In DNA, the CDR3 is TGTGCCAGCAGCTTAGGTAATGGAGTTAACACTGAAGCTTTCTTT. V is TRBV11-3 and J is TRBJ1-1; no clear D. Germline assignment: CDR1 SGHNT and CDR2 YENEEA. This CDR3 contains 15 residues. V lost 1 base and J 2 bases, leaving 11 bases between the germline ends.

V gene TRBV29-1 combines with J gene TRBJ1-2, with D unresolved. Germline loops: CDR1 SQVTM, CDR2 ANQGSEA. The CDR3 is 11 residues long. The V end lost 4 bases, the J end lost 6 bases, and 9 bases lay between the germline ends. The CDR3 sequence is CSVARADGYTF. DNA of the CDR3: TGCAGCGTTGCGAGGGCGGATGGCTACACCTTC. The full variable domain, in which reference TRBV29-1 and TRBJ1-2 provide the parts outside the CDR3, is SAVISQKPSRDICQRGTSLTIQCQVDSQVTMMFWYRQQPGQSLTLIATANQGSEATYESGFVIDKFPISRPNLTFSTLTVSNMSPEDSSIYLCSVARADGYTFGSGTRLTVV.